This is a list of T cell receptor beta chains from one sample in a study of cytomegalovirus exposure and HLA in healthy donors. Sequencing was performed with immunoSEQ multiplex PCR; in TCRdb, only in-frame clones are kept and a portion is missing. The profile shows about 210,000 clones, more than 80% of them singletons. The sample consisted of PBMCs. These receptor sequences come from a man younger than 40 in good health and CMV-seronegative. The conserved cysteine and the conserved F or W are not part of the CDR3 here.

>TRBJ2-3|TRBV6-5|12
ASSPGTGADTQY
>TRBJ2-7|TRBV28|10
ASSLLGREQY
>TRBJ2-3|TRBV25-1|12
ASSDPRLGDTQY
>TRBJ1-5|TRBV6-6|13
ATAGGQGVVQPQH
>TRBJ2-3|TRBV9|15
ASSVAPGLAGKDTQY
>TRBJ1-4|TRBV6-6|12
AARAGQANEKLF
>TRBJ2-3|TRBV9|13
ASSVIPSGVDTQY
>TRBJ2-7|TRBV5-8|12
ASSLGQGAYEQY
>TRBJ1-5|TRBV28|12
ASKDRASNQPQH
>TRBJ2-1|TRBV7-9|16
ASSPMGALRAPYNEQF
>TRBJ1-1|TRBV19|11
ASSIRRDREAF
>TRBJ2-5|TRBV4-3|13
ASSQDRTGGETQY
>TRBJ2-1|TRBV7-9|14
ASSFLSGIGYNEQF
>TRBJ1-6|TRBV7-8|13
ASSLRRQGDSPLH
>TRBJ1-4|TRBV18|15
ASSRDTTTGTNEKLF
>TRBJ2-5|TRBV28|13
ASSLRRGGQETQY
>TRBJ1-2|TRBV28|13
ASSFRDREDYGYT
>TRBJ1-1|TRBV18|11
ASSAGGNTEAF
>TRBJ1-1|TRBV4-2|13
ASSRQGQRRAEAF
>TRBJ2-2|TRBV6-5|13
ASSAPGSNTGELF
>TRBJ2-3|TRBV13|13
ASSLGGRFTDTQY
>TRBJ1-1|TRBV7-9|13
ASSSARELNTEAF
>TRBJ1-6|TRBV4-2|16
ASSQSGQDSSYNSPLH
>TRBJ2-7|TRBV10-1|11
ASSSRDSYEQY
>TRBJ2-7|TRBV6-6|13
ASRPTGTGVYEQY
>TRBJ1-4|TRBV7-2|12
ASSPTTANEKLF
>TRBJ2-4|TRBV29-1|14
SAETQRGALRNIQY
>TRBJ1-1|TRBV27|11
ASSRYPGTEAF
>TRBJ2-7|TRBV6-5|12
ASRPGQGTYEQY
>TRBJ2-1|TRBV27|13
ASSLASGGYNEQF
>TRBJ1-2|TRBV18|10
ASSSVENGYT
>TRBJ2-1|TRBV14|14
ASSQVRLAGGHEQF
>TRBJ1-3|TRBV28|13
ASSFGAGMGNTIY
>TRBJ2-7|TRBV11-3|15
ASSLYSRGGLGYEQY
>TRBJ1-6|TRBV7-8|20
ASSLAVLSRQGKDSYNSPLH
>TRBJ2-1|TRBV27|13
ASSTLGDRYNEQF
>TRBJ1-6|TRBV5-1|14
ASSHRDSTYNSPLH
>TRBJ2-3|TRBV20-1|9
SARDFDTQY
>TRBJ2-1|TRBV4-3|11
ASSQGQYNEQF
>TRBJ2-1|TRBV7-3|13
ASSFGTGGSDEQF
>TRBJ2-5|TRBV29-1|10
SVVTGGETQY
>TRBJ2-5|TRBV6-5|13
ASSLLAGGVETQY
>TRBJ2-7|TRBV19|12
ASRRSGGPGEQY
>TRBJ2-1|TRBV19|14
ASRSTSGGAYNEQF
>TRBJ2-5|TRBV6-6|13
ASSYSAGVMETQY
>TRBJ2-6|TRBV4-3|16
ASTLRQGVISGASVLT
>TRBJ1-2|TRBV23-1|14
ASSPPGQDEPGGYT
>TRBJ2-1|TRBV7-9|10
ASSLALDEQF
>TRBJ2-5|TRBV23-1|11
ASTPRGSETQY
>TRBJ1-5|TRBV21-1|14
ASSNRDSNSNQPQH
>TRBJ1-6|TRBV27|15
ASSFQGPAGYNSPLH
>TRBJ2-2|TRBV2|10
ASTANTGELF
>TRBJ2-5|TRBV7-7|11
ASSSASGETQY
>TRBJ1-5|TRBV15|10
ATSRSDQPQH
>TRBJ2-7|TRBV6-1|12
ASSDRVFSYEQY